This TCR beta chain was found in a study of T cells in Graves' hyperthyroidism and ophthalmopathy. Patients having uncontrolled infection, another autoimmune disease, pregnancy or lactation were not included. Researchers amplified the TCR beta CDR3 regions from RNA transcripts. Carried out on the TCR CDR3, a first-round RT-PCR used the HTBI primer set. Via MiXCR, TCRdb re-called the multiplex PCR reads, giving one row per CDR3 protein. The top ten hold around 17% of the sample, which has about 720,000 distinct CDR3 sequences, about 19% seen once. There are many counts of this clonotype. Its target is unknown. The CDR3 contains 15 residues. The junction had 7 bases not matched to a gene; V was cut back by 6 bases and J by 4 bases. Germline V gene data show CDR1 as MNHEY and CDR2 as SMNVEV (reference sequence). Overall study findings and caveats: Most expanded thyroid clonotypes above 0.001 also appeared in blood. The authors' 13 V-J model separated ophthalmopathy from stable hyperthyroidism.

The J gene is TRBJ1-5, the V gene TRBV27; 9 positions agree with TRBD1. The sequenced sample was blood. The receptor comes from a woman aged 50 to 60 with Graves' hyperthyroidism that later progressed to Graves' ophthalmopathy. The chain's CDR3 is CASRGQGRANQPQHF. The DNA for the CDR3 is TGTGCCAGCAGGGGACAGGGCCGGGCTAATCAGCCCCAGCATTTT.